This T cell receptor (beta chain) was sequenced for a study of T cell responses to AZD1222 COVID-19 vaccine. This clone was counted once. Its antigen is currently unknown. The V end lost 2 bases, the J end lost 0 bases, and 5 bases lay between the germline ends. CDR3 length: 14 amino acids. Germline lookup yields CDR1 SGHTA and CDR2 FQGNSA. The study's findings and limits: Repertoire collection took place solely once the T cell response had peaked. Spike was spanned by vaccine-associated CD4 TCRs, which were dominant at 160-218 and 743-854.

The protocol was immunoSEQ multiplex PCR, while the TCRdb copy is restricted to in-frame clones and leaves out a portion. The sample shows 90,000 to 120,000 clones, 92% of them seen only once. This TCR was sampled from an adult who received the AZD1222 COVID-19 vaccine. The rearrangement links TRBV7-2 to TRBJ2-4, with D unclear. The starting material was peripheral blood, obtained 28 days after the second AZD1222 dose. CDR3 residues: CASSLSRAKNIQYF. CDR3 coding DNA: TGTGCCAGCAGCTTATCCAGAGCCAAAAACATTCAGTACTTC.